These 7 T cell receptor beta chains came from one sample sequenced in a study of beta chain features in type 1 diabetes. The sequenced template was cDNA made from the entire isolated RNA. Sequencing used immunoSEQ multiplex PCR; TCRdb keeps in-frame clones, though not all of them. The data hold about 240,000 clones, with 25% to 30% observed a single time. Sequencing was done on a sample of central memory CD4+ T cells from blood. These receptors all stem from a man younger than 40 in good health.

V gene TRBV6-6 combines with J gene TRBJ2-1, with D uncertain. The CDR3 is 15 residues long. CDR1 and CDR2 (germline): MNHNY, SVGAGI (reference sequence). Trimming pared 7 bases from V and 3 bases from J, leaving 16 bases between. CDR3 DNA: TGTGCCAGCAAAGTAACTGGGCCGAACTACAATGAGCAGTTCTTC. This sequence encodes CASKVTGPNYNEQFF.

The chain combines TRBV19 with TRBJ1-2; no firm D call. The V end lost 1 base, the J end lost 4 bases, and 13 bases lay between the germline ends. Germline V gene data show CDR1 as LNHDA and CDR2 as SQIVND (reference sequence). The length of the CDR3 is 15 residues. CDR3: CASSIVGRITYGYTF. The CDR3 bases are TGTGCCAGTAGTATAGTCGGCAGGATCACCTATGGCTACACCTTC. Using reference TRBV19 and TRBJ1-2 for the parts outside the CDR3, the full variable domain is DGGITQSPKYLFRKEGQNVTLSCEQNLNHDAMYWYRQDPGQGLRLIYYSQIVNDFQKGDIAEGYSVSREKKESFPLTVTSAQKNPTAFYLCASSIVGRITYGYTFGSGTRLTVV.

The chain couples TRBV5-4 to TRBJ2-7, with TRBD1 matching 7 bases. J gave up 5 bases and V 5 bases, and 10 bases lay outside the gene matches. The CDR3 is 14 residues long. Germline V CDR1 and CDR2: SGHNT, YYREEE (reference sequence). The CDR3 nucleotides are TGTGCCAGCAGGGAAGATACAGGGGCCCACGAGCAGTACTTC. It translates to CASREDTGAHEQYF.

The chain is built from TRBV14 and TRBJ2-7; no firm D call. Germline V gene data show CDR1 as SGHDN and CDR2 as FVKESK. Trimming took off 2 bases at V and 2 bases at J, with 4 bases between the two ends. This CDR3 has 12 amino acids. For the CDR3, the DNA is TGTGCCAGCAGCCAAATAGCCTACGAGCAGTACTTC. It codes for CASSQIAYEQYF.

The chain uses TRBV18 and TRBJ2-6; D could derive from TRBD1 or TRBD2 (5 bases each). The germline V gene encodes CDR1 KGHSH and CDR2 LQKENI. The CDR3 loop spans 18 amino acids. Trimming took 3 bases from V and 4 from J, leaving 19 bases between them. CDR3 residues: CASSPPGPNFSGANVLTF. In DNA, the CDR3 is TGTGCCAGCTCACCTCCGGGACCGAACTTTTCCGGGGCCAACGTCCTGACTTTC.

This clone was detected many times. The chain is built from TRBV5-4 and TRBJ2-5; a weak D match, TRBD2 (6 bases). Germline lookup yields CDR1 SGHNT and CDR2 YYREEE (reference sequence). This CDR3 is 15 amino acids long. Trimming took 4 bases from V and 0 from J, leaving 13 bases between them. The CDR3 coding sequence is TGTGCCAGCAGCCCGGCCGGCGGGAACCAAGAGACCCAGTACTTC. Its protein product is CASSPAGGNQETQYF.

This clone turned up a few times. The chain employs TRBV29-1 and TRBJ2-5; D may be TRBD1 (6 bases). With 7 bases removed from V and 11 bases from J, the gap between germline ends came to 23 bases. The CDR3 runs 13 residues. Germline CDR1 and CDR2: SQVTM and ANQGSEA. CDR3 residues: CSAAPDTGSKQYF. Written as DNA, the CDR3 is TGCAGCGCCGCGCCTGATACAGGGTCCAAGCAGTACTTC.